The entry below gives a single T cell receptor (beta chain) sequence along with its context. Sequenced by immunoSEQ multiplex PCR; TCRdb stores in-frame clones only, minus some. The sample consists of roughly 6,100 clones, roughly 91% of them appearing once. The record originates from a study of blood T cell dynamics during melanoma immunotherapy. Trimming cost V 0 bases and J 2 bases, with 8 bases left between them. Germline values: CDR1 SGHRS, CDR2 YFSETQ. The CDR3 runs 14 residues. Time point here: pre-treatment baseline. Material: cell-free DNA from blood, obtained from a patient treated with checkpoint blockade. This rearrangement joins TRBV5-1 to TRBJ2-5; D uncertain. The sequence came from a human donor with melanoma. The CDR3 DNA reads as TGCGCCAGCAGCTTGGTTTCCGGGCAAGAGACCCAGTACTTC. This encodes CASSLVSGQETQYF.